This T cell receptor beta chain was found in a study of blood T cell repertoires in COVID-19. About the research overall: Samples of COVID-19 (acute and convalescent) were obtained from the United States, Italy and Spain. PBMCs, B-cell-depleted T cells, or T cells were the source of the cDNA or gDNA that made up the material.

With V trimmed by 10 bases and J by 3 bases, 14 bases remained unmatched. The CDR3 sequence is 16 residues long. CDR1 and CDR2 from the germline V gene are LNHDA and SQIVND (reference sequence). Per the authors' pipeline: Estimation of nucleated cell counts relied on the amplification of reference gene primers. Produced via immunoSEQ multiplex PCR; TCRdb's table is partial and in-frame only. That table gives V, J and clone size, and the DNA gave D and trimming. The sample yields 280,000 or so clones, approximately 88% seen once. The rearrangement joins TRBV19 to TRBJ1-5; the match to TRBD1 covers 8 bases. Source material: peripheral blood. The receptor comes from a man aged 18 to 30 with active or convalescent COVID-19. CDR3 in amino acids: CATWKGGTGNNQPQHF. The DNA for the CDR3 is TGTGCCACCTGGAAGGGCGGGACAGGTAACAATCAGCCCCAGCATTTT.